These 20 T cell receptor beta chains were all obtained from the same sample, sequenced in a study of blood T cell repertoires in COVID-19. The method was immunoSEQ multiplex PCR; TCRdb's version includes in-frame clones alone and lacks a portion of them. The data show a few hundred thousand clones, with over 75% seen just once and roughly 2% held by the top ten. Sequencing was done on a sample of peripheral blood. The receptors were sampled from a man aged 30 to 39 who had recovered from COVID-19.

This rearrangement joins TRBV7-9 to TRBJ2-1; TRBD1 aligns across 7 bases. After removal of 5 bases from V and 4 bases from J, the junction contained 8 bases not matched to a gene. The CDR3 contains 15 residues. Germline loops: CDR1 SEHNR, CDR2 FQNEAQ (reference sequence). The CDR3 coding sequence is TGTGCCAGCAGCCTAGGGGGCGGTGGTTACAATGAGCAGTTCTTC. Translation gives CASSLGGGGYNEQFF. Full variable domain (rest looked up from reference TRBV7-9 and TRBJ2-1): DTGVSQNPRHKITKRGQNVTFRCDPISEHNRLYWYRQTLGQGPEFLTYFQNEAQLEKSRLLSDRFSAERPKGSFSTLEIQRTEQGDSAMYLCASSLGGGGYNEQFFGPGTRLTVL.

The rearrangement links TRBV3-1 (or the pseudogene TRBV3-2) to TRBJ1-2; D uncertain. The ends were cut back, 3 bases at V and 6 bases at J, with 8 bases in the middle. Germline V gene sequence: CDR1 LGHDT, CDR2 YNNKEL (reference sequence). This CDR3 is 12 amino acids long. CDR3 sequence reads: CASSQALDGYTF. CDR3 bases: TGTGCCAGCAGCCAGGCCCTTGATGGCTACACCTTC.

The chain employs TRBV19 and TRBJ2-7; unclear D gene. The CDR3 spans 13 residues. V shed 5 bases and J shed 3 bases, with 11 bases lying between them. Germline CDR1 LNHDA, CDR2 SQIVND (reference sequence). The CDR3 here is CASSSGPGYEQYV. The CDR3 region has the DNA TGTGCCAGTAGTTCTGGGCCCGGCTACGAGCAGTACGTC.

This clone was counted a single time. The chain has TRBV19 and TRBJ1-2, with 9 nucleotides matching TRBD1. Trimming cost V 3 bases and J 6 bases; bases outside gene matches: 8. There are 15 residues in the CDR3. The V gene's germline CDR1 is LNHDA and CDR2 SQIVND (reference sequence). DNA of the CDR3: TGTGCCAGTAGTATGGCGGGACAGGGTTTCGATGGCTACACCTTC. It specifies CASSMAGQGFDGYTF.

The chain links TRBV11-2 to TRBJ1-1, with D tentatively TRBD1 (5 bases). Germline V gene lookup returns CDR1 SGHAT and CDR2 FQNNGV. The CDR3 is 15 amino acids. Trimming cost V 1 base and J 0 bases, with 9 bases left between them. For the CDR3, the DNA is TGTGCCAGCAGCTTAGTTCCAGGGATGAACACTGAAGCTTTCTTT. As protein: CASSLVPGMNTEAFF.

This chain joins TRBV12-3 or TRBV12-4 and TRBJ1-1; D gene uncertain. The CDR3 totals 12 residues. Trimming removed 5 bases from V and 8 bases from J, with 12 bases in between. In nucleotides, the CDR3 is TGTGCCAGCAGTCTGACTGGTGACGAAGCTTTCTTT. It translates to CASSLTGDEAFF.

The chain joins TRBV5-5 to TRBJ2-3, with 7 positions matching TRBD1. The ends lost 2 bases at V and 4 bases at J; junction bases unmatched: 10. The CDR3 loop spans 16 amino acids. Germline assignment: CDR1 SGHKS and CDR2 YYEKEE (reference sequence). The CDR3 bases are TGTGCCAGCAGCTTTACGACAGGGTATGTTCCAGATACGCAGTATTTT. Encoded protein: CASSFTTGYVPDTQYF.

The chain has TRBV7-9 and TRBJ2-7; D is possibly TRBD2 (5 bases). The CDR3 length is 15 residues. V was trimmed by 5 bases and J by 0 bases, leaving 14 bases between them. CDR1 is SEHNR and CDR2 is FQNEAQ in the germline V gene (reference sequence). CDR3 in DNA: TGTGCCAGCAGCCCCCCCGAGGGTTTCTCCTACGAGCAGTACGTC. Residues: CASSPPEGFSYEQYV.

V and J are TRBV19 and TRBJ2-3; tentatively, D is TRBD2 (5 bases). Germline lookup yields CDR1 LNHDA and CDR2 SQIVND (reference sequence). The V end was cut by 6 bases, the J end by 4 bases, with 11 bases between. The CDR3 is 13 residues long. CDR3 sequence reads: CASRTSGSDTQYF. The CDR3 bases are TGTGCCAGTAGGACGTCGGGATCAGATACGCAGTATTTT.

This chain links TRBV4-1 with TRBJ2-1, with D unresolved. The germline gives CDR1 MGHRA, CDR2 YSYEKL. The CDR3 loop spans 11 amino acids. V lost 2 bases, J lost 7 bases, and 3 bases lay in between. In DNA form, the CDR3 reads TGCGCCAGCAGCCAAACTAATGAGCAGTTCTTC. Translating gives CASSQTNEQFF.

The gene calls are TRBV5-4 and TRBJ1-2; a possible D gene is TRBD1 (5 bases). The CDR3 loop spans 12 amino acids. Between the trimmed V and J ends, which lost 4 bases and 10 bases, there was a span of 14 bases. Per the germline V gene, CDR1 is SGHNT and CDR2 is YYREEE (reference sequence). The CDR3 region is CASSVGREDYTF. The DNA for the CDR3 is TGTGCCAGCAGCGTTGGCAGGGAGGACTACACCTTC. Full variable domain (missing parts from reference TRBV5-4 and TRBJ1-2): ETGVTQSPTHLIKTRGQQVTLRCSSQSGHNTVSWYQQALGQGPQFIFQYYREEENGRGNFPPRFSGLQFPNYSSELNVNALELDDSALYLCASSVGREDYTFGSGTRLTVV.

The genes are TRBV2 and TRBJ1-4; D unresolved. The CDR3 totals 14 residues. Germline CDR1 and CDR2: SNHLY and FYNNEI. V lost 4 bases and J lost 8, with 14 bases in between. The CDR3 protein is CASSALQTLEKLFF. DNA of the CDR3: TGTGCCAGCAGTGCTCTACAGACGTTGGAAAAACTGTTTTTT.

J is TRBJ1-5 and V is TRBV3-1 (or the pseudogene TRBV3-2); no reliable D call. The CDR3 runs 15 residues. The V end lost 1 base, the J end lost 3 bases, and 10 bases lay between the germline ends. Germline V gene lookup returns CDR1 LGHDT and CDR2 YNNKEL (reference sequence). The chain's CDR3 is CASSQALDFNQPQHF. In nucleotides, the CDR3 is TGTGCCAGCAGCCAAGCACTAGACTTCAATCAGCCCCAGCATTTT.

The chain recombines TRBV5-1 with TRBJ2-7; TRBD2 matches at 7 bases. V lost 0 bases and J lost 6; bases outside the gene matches: 6. Germline CDR1 SGHRS, CDR2 YFSETQ. The CDR3 loop spans 14 amino acids. CDR3 in amino acids: CASSLGTRGGEQYF. CDR3 DNA sequence: TGCGCCAGCAGCTTGGGGACCCGCGGGGGCGAGCAGTACTTC.

The CDR3 DNA follows: TGTGCCAGCAGCGCCCGCACAGGGGACGGCTACACCTTC. This codes for CASSARTGDGYTF. The chain couples TRBV7-2 to TRBJ1-2, with 7 bases aligning to TRBD1. The CDR3 extends over 13 amino acids. CDR1 and CDR2 from the germline V gene are SGHTA and FQGNSA. Unmatched junction bases numbered 8, after V lost 5 bases and J lost 8 bases.

The sample holds a few counts of this clone. Other DNA sequences from this sample encode an identical CDR3 as well. The genes are TRBV4-1 and TRBJ2-3, with D hard to call. Trimming cost V 0 bases and J 3 bases, with 4 bases left between them. Germline values: CDR1 MGHRA, CDR2 YSYEKL. The CDR3 covers 13 residues. CDR3 residues: CASSQDPTDTQYF. The CDR3 coding sequence is TGCGCCAGCAGCCAAGATCCGACAGATACGCAGTATTTT.

The chain is built from TRBV23-1 and TRBJ1-4; 10 bases are a match to TRBD1. TRBV23-1 is annotated as an ORF whose role is uncertain. This CDR3 contains 19 residues. Trimming took 3 bases from V and 0 from J; bases not matched to a gene: 10. The DNA of the CDR3 is TGCGCCAGCAGTCACCTCCGGGACAGGGGCCATGCAACTAATGAAAAACTGTTTTTT. Encoded protein: CASSHLRDRGHATNEKLFF.

The chain is built from TRBV18 and TRBJ1-3; D uncertain. The germline V and J ends were trimmed by 3 bases and 2 bases, with 17 bases remaining between them. This CDR3 is built from 17 residues. Germline lookup yields CDR1 KGHSH and CDR2 LQKENI. CDR3 sequence reads: CASSPNGPANPGNTIYF. The CDR3 coding sequence is TGTGCCAGCTCACCCAATGGGCCTGCTAACCCTGGAAACACCATATATTTT.

V is TRBV6-5 and J is TRBJ2-5, with a possible D match to TRBD1 (6 bases). Trimming pared 2 bases from V and 5 bases from J, leaving 18 bases between. The CDR3 runs to 16 residues. Germline CDR1 reads MNHEY; CDR2 reads SVGAGI. In DNA, the CDR3 is TGTGCCAGCAGTTACCCGGTTGGGGGTAGGGGGGAGACCCAGTACTTC. The encoded protein is CASSYPVGGRGETQYF.

The gene calls are TRBV28 and TRBJ2-1; TRBD2 aligns across 7 bases. V lost 7 bases to trimming and J lost 1 base; unmatched junction nucleotides: 7. Germline V CDR1 and CDR2: MDHEN, SYDVKM. CDR3 length equals 15 residues. CDR3 sequence (DNA): TGTGCCAGCACCCAAGGCGGGGGTTCCTACAATGAGCAGTTCTTC. This sequence encodes CASTQGGGSYNEQFF.